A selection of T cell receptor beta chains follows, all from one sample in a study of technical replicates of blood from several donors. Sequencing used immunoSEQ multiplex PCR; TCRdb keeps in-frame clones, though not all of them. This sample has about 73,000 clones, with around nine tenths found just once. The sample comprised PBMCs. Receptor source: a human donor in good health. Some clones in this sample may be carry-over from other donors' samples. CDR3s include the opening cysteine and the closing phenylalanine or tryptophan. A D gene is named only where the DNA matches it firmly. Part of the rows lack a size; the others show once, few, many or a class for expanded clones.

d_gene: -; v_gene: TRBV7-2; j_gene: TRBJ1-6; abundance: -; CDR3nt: TGTGCCAGCAGCTTCTCAGAAGCGGGGGGCTCCTATAATTCACCCCTCCACTTT; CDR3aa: CASSFSEAGGSYNSPLHF
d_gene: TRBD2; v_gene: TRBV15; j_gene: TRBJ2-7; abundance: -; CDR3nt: TGTGCCACCAGCAGGACTAGCGGGCCCTACGAGCAGTACTTC; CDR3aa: CATSRTSGPYEQYF
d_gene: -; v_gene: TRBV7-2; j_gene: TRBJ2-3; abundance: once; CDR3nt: TGTGCCAGCAGCTTAGTAGCGGCTAGCACAGATACGCAGTATTTT; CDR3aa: CASSLVAASTDTQYF
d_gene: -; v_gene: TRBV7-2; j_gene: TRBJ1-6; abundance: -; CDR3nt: TGTGCCAGCAGAAGAGGGTCGACCACTTATAATTCACCCCTCCACTTT; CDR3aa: CASRRGSTTYNSPLHF
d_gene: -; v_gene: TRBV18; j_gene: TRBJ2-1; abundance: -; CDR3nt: TGTGCCAGCTCACCCCGGGACAATGAGCAGTTCTTC; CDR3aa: CASSPRDNEQFF
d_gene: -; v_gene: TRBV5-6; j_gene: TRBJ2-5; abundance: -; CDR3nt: TGTGCCAGCAGCTTGGTTGGAGCGCGGCAAGAGACCCAGTACTTC; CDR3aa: CASSLVGARQETQYF
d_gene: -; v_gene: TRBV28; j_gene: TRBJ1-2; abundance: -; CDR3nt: TGTGCCAGCAGTCTAGCTAACTATGGCTACACCTTC; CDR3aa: CASSLANYGYTF
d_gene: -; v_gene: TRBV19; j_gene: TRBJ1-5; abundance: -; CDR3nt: TGTGCCAGTAGTACTTTGGGGGCCCGCGGCAATCAGCCCCAGCATTTT; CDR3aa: CASSTLGARGNQPQHF
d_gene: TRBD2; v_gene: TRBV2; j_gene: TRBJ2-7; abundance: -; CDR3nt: TGTGCCAGCAGCCCGGCGGGACTAGCTTCCCACCTAGGGCGCTACGAGCGGTACTTC; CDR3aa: CASSPAGLASHLGRYERYF
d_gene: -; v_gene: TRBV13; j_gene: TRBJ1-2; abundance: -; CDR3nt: TGTGCCAGCAGCTTAATCCGGACAGAATATGGCTACACCTTC; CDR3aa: CASSLIRTEYGYTF
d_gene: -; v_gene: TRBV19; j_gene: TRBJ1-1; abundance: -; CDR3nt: TGTGCCAGTAACCACTTTCTAGGGACTAGGGACGCTGAAGCTTTCTTT; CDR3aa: CASNHFLGTRDAEAFF
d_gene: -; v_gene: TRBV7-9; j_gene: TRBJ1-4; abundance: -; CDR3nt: TGTGCCAGCAACCGGAATCAGGGTGAAAAACTGTTTTTT; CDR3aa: CASNRNQGEKLFF
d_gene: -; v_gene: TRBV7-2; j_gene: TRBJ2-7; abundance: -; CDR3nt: TGTGCCAGCAGCCTAGAGCGGGACGAGCAGTACTTC; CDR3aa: CASSLERDEQYF
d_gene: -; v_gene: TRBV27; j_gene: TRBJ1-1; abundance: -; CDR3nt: TGTGCCAGTTCTACACTGGGGCAGAACACTGAAGCTTTCTTT; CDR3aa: CASSTLGQNTEAFF
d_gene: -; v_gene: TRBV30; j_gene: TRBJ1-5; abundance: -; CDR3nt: TGTGCCTGGGCGCGGGATAGCAATCAGCCCCAGCATTTT; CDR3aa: CAWARDSNQPQHF
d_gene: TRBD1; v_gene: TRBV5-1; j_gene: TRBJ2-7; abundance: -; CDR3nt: TGCGCCAGCAGCATCGCGGGACAGGGGGGTGCTACGGGAGAGCAGTACTTC; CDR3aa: CASSIAGQGGATGEQYF
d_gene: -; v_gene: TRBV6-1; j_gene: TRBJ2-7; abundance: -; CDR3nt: TGTGCCAGCATGGCACCGCAGGTGCGCTACGAGCAGTACTTC; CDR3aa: CASMAPQVRYEQYF
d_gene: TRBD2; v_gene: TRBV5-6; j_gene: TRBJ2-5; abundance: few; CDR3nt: TGTGCCAGCAGCGGAGGGACTAGCGGGGGGTACCTTCAAGAGACCCAGTACTTC; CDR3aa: CASSGGTSGGYLQETQYF
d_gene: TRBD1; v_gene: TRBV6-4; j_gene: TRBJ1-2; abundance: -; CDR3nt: TGTGCCAGCAGCGGGGACAGGGAAGCGGGCGGCTACACCTTC; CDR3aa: CASSGDREAGGYTF
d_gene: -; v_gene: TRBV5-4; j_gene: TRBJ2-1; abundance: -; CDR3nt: TGTGCCAGCAGCTTGCCCAGCGACAATGAGCAGTTCTTC; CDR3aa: CASSLPSDNEQFF
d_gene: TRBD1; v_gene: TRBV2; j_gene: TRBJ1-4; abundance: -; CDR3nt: TGTGCCAGCAGTGAGCGGCAGGGGGTAAAACTGTTTTTT; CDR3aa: CASSERQGVKLFF
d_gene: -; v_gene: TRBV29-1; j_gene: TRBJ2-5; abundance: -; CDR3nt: TGCAGCGTTGAGGAGGTGGGAGAGACCCAGTACTTC; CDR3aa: CSVEEVGETQYF
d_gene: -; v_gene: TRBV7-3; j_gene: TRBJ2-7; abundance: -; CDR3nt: TGTGCCAGCAGTAAAGGGCGGGTGGCAGTCTCCGAGCAGTACTTC; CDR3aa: CASSKGRVAVSEQYF
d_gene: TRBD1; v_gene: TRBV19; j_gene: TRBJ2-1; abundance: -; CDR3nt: TGTGCCAGTAGTGAAACCGGGACAGGGGCTCGGTTCTTC; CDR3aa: CASSETGTGARFF
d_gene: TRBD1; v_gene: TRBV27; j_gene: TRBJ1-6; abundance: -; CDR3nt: TGTGCCAGCAGTTCTTTAGGACAGGGCTGGAATTCACCCCTCCACTTT; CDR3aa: CASSSLGQGWNSPLHF
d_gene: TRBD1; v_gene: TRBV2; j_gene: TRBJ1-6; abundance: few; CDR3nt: TGTGCCAGCAAGACAGGGCCAGCCAATTCACCCCTCCACTTT; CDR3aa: CASKTGPANSPLHF